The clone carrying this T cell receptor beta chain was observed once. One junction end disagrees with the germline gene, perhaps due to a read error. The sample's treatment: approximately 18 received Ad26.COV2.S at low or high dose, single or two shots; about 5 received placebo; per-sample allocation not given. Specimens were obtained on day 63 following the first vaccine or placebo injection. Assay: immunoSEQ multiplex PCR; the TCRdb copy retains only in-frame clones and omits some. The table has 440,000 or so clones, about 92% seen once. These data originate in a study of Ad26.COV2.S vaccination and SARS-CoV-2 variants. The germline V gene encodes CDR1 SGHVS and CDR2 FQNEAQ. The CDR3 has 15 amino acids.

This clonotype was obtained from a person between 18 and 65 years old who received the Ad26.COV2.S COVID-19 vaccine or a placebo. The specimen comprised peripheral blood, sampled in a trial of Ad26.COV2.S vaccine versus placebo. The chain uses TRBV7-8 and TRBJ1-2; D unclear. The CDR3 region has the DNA TGTGCCAGCAGCTTAGCGCCGGGAGGAATATATGACTACACCTTC. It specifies CASSLAPGGIYDYTF.